This TCR beta chain appears in the sequencing data of a study of blood T cell repertoires in COVID-19. Study background: PBMCs, B-cell-depleted T cells, or T cells provided the cDNA or gDNA that made up the material.

In the authors' methods: How many nucleated cells were present was estimated from reference gene primer amplification. The protocol was immunoSEQ multiplex PCR, while the TCRdb copy is restricted to in-frame clones and leaves out a portion. V and J calls and clone size are as listed in that table; D and trimming were resolved from the DNA. The table includes roughly 150,000 clones, 80% to 90% detected once. The germline gives CDR1 SGHRS, CDR2 YFSETQ. This CDR3 is 16 amino acids long. J lost 3 bases, V lost 2 bases, and 5 bases had no gene match. The rearrangement links TRBV5-1 to TRBJ2-1; 10 nucleotides align to TRBD2. The specimen sequenced was peripheral blood. The source of this sequence is a man younger than 30 with COVID-19, enrolled during active disease. The CDR3, as DNA: TGCGCCAGCAGCTTAATCGGGACTAGCGACTACAATGAGCAGTTCTTC. As protein: CASSLIGTSDYNEQFF.